Below are 23 T cell receptor beta chains sequenced from a single sample in a study of T cell changes during pregnancy in multiple sclerosis. Some clones are missing from TCRdb's copy, which holds only in-frame ones; the method was immunoSEQ multiplex PCR. The top ten clones hold 5% to 6.5% of a sample with 35,000 to 40,000 clones, 91% of them seen once. The material was CD8+ T cells from peripheral blood mononuclear cells, obtained in the second trimester of pregnancy. Receptors were obtained from a female donor with multiple sclerosis, enrolled in a pregnancy study.

The genes are TRBV7-9 and TRBJ2-2; D is perhaps TRBD1 (5 bases). Trimming pared 5 bases from V and 2 bases from J, leaving 12 bases between. This CDR3 region has 15 residues. CDR1 and CDR2 from the germline V gene are SEHNR and FQNEAQ (reference sequence). CDR3 amino acids: CASSPRDRNTGELFF. CDR3 nucleotide sequence: TGTGCCAGCAGCCCCCGAGACAGAAACACCGGGGAGCTGTTTTTT. The variable domain in full, completed from reference TRBV7-9 and TRBJ2-2, reads DTGVSQNPRHKITKRGQNVTFRCDPISEHNRLYWYRQTLGQGPEFLTYFQNEAQLEKSRLLSDRFSAERPKGSFSTLEIQRTEQGDSAMYLCASSPRDRNTGELFFGEGSRLTVL.

V usage is TRBV5-6 and J usage is TRBJ2-7, with D maybe TRBD2 (5 bases). Trimming left V 2 bases short and J 3 bases short, with 12 bases between. CDR1 and CDR2 (germline): SGHDT, YYEEEE. This CDR3 contains 14 residues. This CDR3 is CASSFGIPGYEQYF. The CDR3 bases are TGTGCCAGCAGCTTCGGGATTCCAGGCTACGAGCAGTACTTC.

CDR3 DNA sequence: TGTGCCAGCACCACCCTCGGGACTAGCGGGAGCAGTGCCTACGAGCAGTACTTC. Its protein is CASTTLGTSGSSAYEQYF. The rearrangement joins TRBV27 to TRBJ2-7; 14 bases match TRBD2. From germline, CDR1 is MNHEY and CDR2 SMNVEV (reference sequence). The CDR3 length is 18 residues. Trimming at V came to 7 bases and at J to 2 bases, leaving 13 bases not matched to a gene.

The CDR3 here is CAIQGPDTQYF. Written as DNA, the CDR3 is TGTGCCATACAGGGTCCAGATACGCAGTATTTT. The genes are TRBV19 and TRBJ2-3; a weak D match, TRBD1 (6 bases). This CDR3 is built from 11 residues. Trimming removed 10 bases at V and 4 bases at J, with 9 bases between. The germline CDR1 and CDR2 sequences are LNHDA and SQIVND (reference sequence).

The chain employs TRBV19 and TRBJ2-1; tentatively, D is TRBD1 (6 bases). Trimming took off 6 bases at V and 2 bases at J, with 14 bases between the two ends. The CDR3 loop spans 15 amino acids. Looked up from germline, CDR1 is LNHDA and CDR2 is SQIVND (reference sequence). CDR3 loop: CASSFPGQPYNEQFF. Written as DNA, the CDR3 is TGTGCCAGTAGCTTCCCCGGACAGCCCTACAATGAGCAGTTCTTC.

This clone was observed a single time. CDR3 amino acids: CSVEPSNYGYTF. The DNA of the CDR3 is TGCAGCGTTGAACCTTCTAACTATGGCTACACCTTC. This chain connects TRBV29-1 to TRBJ1-2; D unclear. The CDR3 extends over 12 amino acids. Germline V gene data show CDR1 as SQVTM and CDR2 as ANQGSEA. The germline V and J ends were trimmed by 2 bases and 0 bases, with 4 bases remaining between them.

V gene TRBV7-9 combines with J gene TRBJ1-5; D remains unclear. V was clipped by 1 base and J by 0 bases, with 16 bases between them. This CDR3 has 18 residues. The germline gives CDR1 SEHNR, CDR2 FQNEAQ (reference sequence). In DNA form, the CDR3 reads TGTGCCAGCAGCTTAGTGGCGGTTGGCGAGGATAGCAATCAGCCCCAGCATTTT. Translated: CASSLVAVGEDSNQPQHF. Using reference TRBV7-9 and TRBJ1-5 for the parts outside the CDR3, the full variable domain is DTGVSQNPRHKITKRGQNVTFRCDPISEHNRLYWYRQTLGQGPEFLTYFQNEAQLEKSRLLSDRFSAERPKGSFSTLEIQRTEQGDSAMYLCASSLVAVGEDSNQPQHFGDGTRLSIL.

This clone came up a few times. The rearrangement joins TRBV7-9 to TRBJ2-7, with TRBD1 identical over 8 bases. The germline gives CDR1 SEHNR, CDR2 FQNEAQ (reference sequence). The V segment lost 5 bases and the J segment 3 bases; nucleotides outside the gene matches: 12. CDR3 length: 16 amino acids. The CDR3 bases are TGTGCCAGCAGCCCGCAGACGACAGGGGTACACTACGAGCAGTACTTC. Its protein product is CASSPQTTGVHYEQYF.

V usage is TRBV19 and J usage is TRBJ2-3; TRBD2 agrees at 8 bases. The trim removed 2 bases at V and 6 bases at J, leaving 10 bases unmatched. This CDR3 has 16 residues. Germline CDR1 and CDR2: LNHDA and SQIVND (reference sequence). The CDR3 nucleotides are TGTGCCAGTAGTATATTTCAACTAGCGGACGAGGATACGCAGTATTTT. Translation gives CASSIFQLADEDTQYF.

The chain has TRBV7-6 and TRBJ2-1; the match to TRBD2 covers 10 bases. V dropped 5 bases and J dropped 9; count of bases not matched to a gene: 10. CDR3 length: 15 residues. Germline lookup yields CDR1 SGHVS and CDR2 FNYEAQ. The CDR3: CASSPWVAGGGEQFF. CDR3 sequence (DNA): TGTGCCAGCAGCCCATGGGTAGCGGGAGGAGGTGAGCAGTTCTTC.

The gene calls are TRBV7-9 and TRBJ2-5, with 12 bases matching TRBD2. The CDR3 runs to 14 residues. CDR1 SEHNR and CDR2 FQNEAQ come from the germline V gene (reference sequence). The trim removed 9 bases at V and 5 bases at J, leaving 7 bases unmatched. The CDR3 sequence is CASTGLAGHETQYF. CDR3 bases: TGTGCCAGTACGGGACTAGCGGGTCACGAGACCCAGTACTTC.

This sequence joins TRBV25-1 and TRBJ2-3, with TRBD1 matching 9 bases. The CDR3 contains 17 residues. Losses at the gene ends were 5 bases for V and 2 bases for J; bases not matched to a gene: 11. Germline V lookup: CDR1 MGHDK, CDR2 SYGVNS. The CDR3 DNA reads TGTGCCAGCAGTCAGCCCTCCGGGGACAGGGACACAGATACGCAGTATTTT. As protein: CASSQPSGDRDTDTQYF.

The CDR3 here is CASSQDGFAYGYTF. The CDR3 DNA sequence: TGCGCCAGCAGCCAAGACGGGTTCGCCTATGGCTACACCTTC. This rearrangement joins TRBV4-3 to TRBJ1-2; D is ambiguous. CDR1 LGHNA and CDR2 YSLEER come from the germline V gene. This CDR3 is built from 14 residues. V was clipped by 0 bases and J by 4 bases, with 9 bases between them.

The J gene is TRBJ2-7, the V gene TRBV19; D is undetermined. There are 12 residues in the CDR3. From germline, CDR1 is LNHDA and CDR2 SQIVND (reference sequence). The V gene lost 1 base and the J gene lost 4 bases, with 5 bases spanning the gap. The DNA of the CDR3 is TGTGCCAGTAGTATAGGAGGATACGAGCAGTACTTC. Translation: CASSIGGYEQYF.

This chain links TRBV14 with TRBJ2-1, with TRBD2 matching 10 bases. The V segment lost 0 bases and the J segment 3 bases; nucleotides outside the gene matches: 11. The CDR3 spans 19 residues. The germline gives CDR1 SGHDN, CDR2 FVKESK. The CDR3 loop is CASSQDPNFLAGVYNEQFF. As DNA, the CDR3 is TGTGCCAGCAGCCAAGATCCCAACTTCCTAGCGGGGGTCTACAATGAGCAGTTCTTC.

The V call is TRBV6-1, the J call TRBJ2-2; 12 bases are a match to TRBD2. Germline V gene sequence: CDR1 MNHNS, CDR2 SASEGT. The CDR3 totals 21 residues. Trimming removed 2 bases from V and 7 bases from J; junction bases left unmatched: 20. CDR3 sequence (DNA): TGTGCCAGCAGTGAAAGCCTACGCGTGTGGCTAGCGGGAGGGCGAAGCGGGGAGCTGTTTTTT. It codes for CASSESLRVWLAGGRSGELFF.

V usage is TRBV5-6 and J usage is TRBJ2-7, with 10 nucleotides matching TRBD1. The CDR3 runs 15 residues. J gave up 3 bases and V 4 bases, and 7 bases lay outside the gene matches. The germline V gene has CDR1 SGHDT and CDR2 YYEEEE. CDR3 DNA: TGTGCCAGCAGCGCGCGGGGACAGGGGTACTACGAGCAGTACTTC. Translating gives CASSARGQGYYEQYF.

This rearrangement joins TRBV19 to TRBJ2-1; D not certain. Trimming pared 0 bases from V and 0 bases from J, leaving 6 bases between. Germline CDR1 is LNHDA and CDR2 is SQIVND (reference sequence). The CDR3 length is 15 residues. The CDR3 DNA follows: TGTGCCAGTAGTATAGATTCGAGCTCCTACAATGAGCAGTTCTTC. As protein: CASSIDSSSYNEQFF.

V usage is TRBV4-1 and J usage is TRBJ2-7; D call uncertain. V was pared by 3 bases and J by 0 bases, with 9 bases between. Germline values: CDR1 MGHRA, CDR2 YSYEKL. CDR3 length equals 14 residues. CDR3 bases: TGCGCCAGCAGCCAGGGTTACAGCTCCTACGAGCAGTACTTC. This encodes CASSQGYSSYEQYF.

The chain employs TRBV19 and TRBJ1-1, with D perhaps matching TRBD1 (6 bases). Per germline, CDR1 LNHDA and CDR2 SQIVND (reference sequence). This CDR3 contains 13 residues. The V end lost 10 bases, the J end lost 1 base, and 13 bases lay between the germline ends. CDR3 residues: CATGGGANTEAFF. The DNA for the CDR3 is TGTGCCACCGGTGGGGGCGCGAACACTGAAGCTTTCTTT.

The genes are TRBV6-5 and TRBJ2-1, with D unclear. The CDR3 has 15 residues. The germline gives CDR1 MNHEY, CDR2 SVGAGI. Trimming removed 0 bases from V and 6 bases from J, with 12 bases in between. CDR3 amino acids: CASSYSTSGINEQFF. CDR3 nucleotides: TGTGCCAGCAGTTACTCGACTTCCGGAATCAATGAGCAGTTCTTC.

CDR3 region: CASSGRTGQETQYF. The CDR3 DNA follows: TGTGCCAGCAGCGGACGGACAGGGCAAGAGACCCAGTACTTC. The genes are TRBV5-4 and TRBJ2-5, with 8 bases that match TRBD1. V gave up 4 bases and J gave up 2 bases; unmatched junction bases: 4. The germline V gene encodes CDR1 SGHNT and CDR2 YYREEE (reference sequence). The CDR3 is made up of 14 amino acids.

This clone was observed a few times. This chain joins TRBV19 and TRBJ2-7, with a possible D match to TRBD2 (5 bases). CDR1 is LNHDA, CDR2 SQIVND, per germline (reference sequence). The CDR3 totals 15 residues. Trimming left V 6 bases short and J 3 bases short, with 18 bases between. CDR3 sequence reads: CASSETPGEGYEQYF. CDR3 in DNA: TGTGCCAGTAGCGAAACTCCGGGTGAGGGCTACGAGCAGTACTTC.